What follows are 28 T cell receptor beta chains derived from one specimen sequenced in a study of blood T cell repertoires in COVID-19. Clones were read by immunoSEQ multiplex PCR, and TCRdb kept only the in-frame ones, dropping some. In the table there are about 260,000 clones, more than 85% of which are singletons. Material: peripheral blood. All receptors derive from a man younger than 30 with active or convalescent COVID-19.

The rearrangement joins TRBV4-2 to TRBJ2-5; the D gene is possibly TRBD2 (6 bases). V lost 0 bases and J 5 bases, leaving 10 bases between the germline ends. This CDR3 is 14 amino acids long. The germline V gene has CDR1 LGHNA and CDR2 YNFKEQ. As DNA, the CDR3 is TGTGCCAGCAGCCAAGAACAGAGCGGGGAGACCCAGTACTTC. It translates to CASSQEQSGETQYF.

A single count supports this clone. The chain links TRBV11-2 to TRBJ1-5; TRBD1 might be the D (5 bases). V was clipped by 3 bases and J by 7 bases, with 10 bases between them. Germline CDR1 reads SGHAT; CDR2 reads FQNNGV. The length of the CDR3 is 13 residues. The CDR3 DNA sequence: TGTGCCAGCAGCTTCCAGGGCGGACAGCCCCAGCATTTT. The encoded protein is CASSFQGGQPQHF.

V is TRBV3-1 (or the pseudogene TRBV3-2) and J is TRBJ1-2, with 8 bases matching TRBD1. The germline CDR1 and CDR2 sequences are LGHDT and YNNKEL (reference sequence). The CDR3 runs 13 residues. V dropped 6 bases and J dropped 6; count of bases not matched to a gene: 6. CDR3 coding DNA: TGTGCCAGCAGTTTGAGGGACAGGCATGGCTACACCTTC. Translation: CASSLRDRHGYTF.

V is TRBV6-5 and J is TRBJ2-2; D gene unclear. The CDR3 contains 15 residues. The germline V gene has CDR1 MNHEY and CDR2 SVGAGI. V lost 4 bases, J lost 9 bases, and 18 bases lay in between. The CDR3 region is CASSSSQTGNRELFF. CDR3 DNA sequence: TGTGCCAGCAGTTCTTCCCAGACTGGAAACAGGGAGCTGTTTTTT.

The V and J genes are TRBV6-2 or TRBV6-3 and TRBJ2-2; D is perhaps TRBD2 (6 bases). V was trimmed by 6 bases and J by 4 bases, leaving 24 bases between them. Germline CDR1 MNHEY, CDR2 SVGEGT. The CDR3 totals 18 residues. DNA of the CDR3: TGTGCCAGCAGCCGTGGTTTGAGGCAGAGCGGGTCCACCGGGGAGCTGTTTTTT. Translated, it gives CASSRGLRQSGSTGELFF.

V gene TRBV6-1 combines with J gene TRBJ1-2; the D is unclear. The germline CDR1 and CDR2 sequences are MNHNS and SASEGT. The V and J ends lost 2 bases and 6 bases respectively, with 13 bases between them. The CDR3 has 14 amino acids. CDR3 region: CASSEWRESDGYTF. CDR3 DNA sequence: TGTGCCAGCAGTGAATGGAGGGAAAGTGATGGCTACACCTTC.

The chain employs TRBV29-1 and TRBJ1-1; no reliable D call. V lost 5 bases to trimming and J lost 0 bases, with 7 bases between them. Germline assignment: CDR1 SQVTM and CDR2 ANQGSEA. The CDR3 is made up of 12 amino acids. Here the CDR3 DNA reads TGCAGCGTTTCACAGATGAACACTGAAGCTTTCTTT. Amino acids: CSVSQMNTEAFF.

The rearrangement joins TRBV29-1 to TRBJ2-7; 14 positions agree with TRBD2. The trim removed 7 bases at V and 7 bases at J, leaving 6 bases unmatched. The CDR3 loop spans 13 amino acids. Germline V gives CDR1 SQVTM, CDR2 ANQGSEA. CDR3 coding DNA: TGCAGCGCCAAGGGACTAGCGGGAGTTGAGCAGTACTTC. Translated, it gives CSAKGLAGVEQYF.

The chain is built from TRBV9 and TRBJ1-4, with 7 nucleotides matching TRBD1. The germline V gene encodes CDR1 SGDLS and CDR2 YYNGEE. The CDR3 runs 16 residues. Trimming at V came to 0 bases and at J to 5 bases, leaving 7 bases not matched to a gene. The CDR3: CASSVGGRDRNEKLFF. CDR3 DNA: TGTGCCAGCAGCGTAGGGGGTAGGGACAGAAATGAAAAACTGTTTTTT.

The chain combines TRBV12-5 with TRBJ2-2, with D perhaps matching TRBD2 (7 bases). The CDR3 sequence is 16 residues long. Germline V gene lookup returns CDR1 LGHNT and CDR2 FRNRAP. Trimming cost V 5 bases and J 6 bases, with 19 bases left between them. In DNA form, the CDR3 reads TGTGCTAGTGGTCATAACGGGGGGCGCGGTCCCGGGGAGCTGTTTTTT. Translating gives CASGHNGGRGPGELFF.

In this sample, this clone turned up a few times. The CDR3 loop is CASSHRDREQYF. In DNA form, the CDR3 reads TGTGCCAGTAGCCACAGGGACCGCGAGCAGTACTTC. V and J are TRBV19 and TRBJ2-7; perhaps TRBD1 as D (6 bases). The CDR3 runs to 12 residues. CDR1 is LNHDA and CDR2 is SQIVND in the germline V gene (reference sequence). Trimming cost V 6 bases and J 6 bases, with 12 bases left between them.

The gene calls are TRBV28 and TRBJ2-7, with D possibly matching TRBD2 (6 bases). Germline CDR1 and CDR2: MDHEN and SYDVKM. The CDR3 spans 14 residues. The V end was cut by 6 bases, the J end by 4 bases, with 16 bases between. In DNA, the CDR3 is TGTGCCAGCAGCCGAGGAGGGAGAACTTACGAGCAGTACTTC. It yields the protein CASSRGGRTYEQYF.

The CDR3 bases are TGTGCCAGCTCAGGGCTCGGGGGTGAAAAACTGTTTTTT. This sequence encodes CASSGLGGEKLFF. The chain recombines TRBV25-1 with TRBJ1-4; D is possibly TRBD1 (5 bases). Germline CDR1 MGHDK, CDR2 SYGVNS. V was clipped by 8 bases and J by 7 bases, with 14 bases between them. This CDR3 comprises 13 residues.

This CDR3 is CASSRDRMNTEAFF. The CDR3 DNA is TGTGCCAGCAGCCGTGACAGAATGAACACTGAAGCTTTCTTT. This chain uses TRBV11-3 with TRBJ1-1, with D tentatively TRBD1 (5 bases). Germline-derived CDR1 and CDR2 are SGHNT and YENEEA. Trimming stripped 5 bases from V and 0 bases from J, with 10 bases between. This CDR3 region has 14 residues.

The chain carries TRBV7-2 and TRBJ2-7; D is uncertain. This CDR3 comprises 11 residues. Germline CDR1 reads SGHTA; CDR2 reads FQGNSA. V was clipped by 4 bases and J by 3 bases, with 4 bases between them. The CDR3 sequence: CASSSYYEQYF. Here the CDR3 DNA reads TGTGCCAGCAGCTCCTACTACGAGCAGTACTTC.

The gene calls are TRBV10-3 and TRBJ2-3; D may be TRBD1 (7 bases). Germline lookup yields CDR1 ENHRY and CDR2 SYGVKD. Between the trimmed V and J ends, which lost 2 bases and 4 bases, there was a span of 10 bases. The CDR3 runs 14 residues. The CDR3 reads CAISEAGQSDTQYF. DNA for the CDR3: TGTGCCATCAGTGAGGCGGGACAGTCAGATACGCAGTATTTT.

The V call is TRBV5-3, the J call TRBJ2-7; 8 bases map to TRBD1. TRBV5-3 is filed as an ORF, its function uncertain. Trimming took 0 bases from V and 0 from J; bases not matched to a gene: 8. The CDR3 has 17 residues. The CDR3 nucleotides are TGTGCCAGAAGCTTGGTCTTGGGACAGGAGAGCTCCTACGAGCAGTACTTC. It translates to CARSLVLGQESSYEQYF.

The chain employs TRBV27 and TRBJ2-2, with D hard to call. There are 16 residues in the CDR3. The V gene's germline CDR1 is MNHEY and CDR2 SMNVEV (reference sequence). V was trimmed by 0 bases and J by 1 base, leaving 9 bases between them. CDR3 loop: CASSLSYILNTGELFF. CDR3 in DNA: TGTGCCAGCAGTTTATCGTATATCCTGAACACCGGGGAGCTGTTTTTT.

The chain is built from TRBV24-1 and TRBJ2-1; 10 bases are shared with TRBD2. The CDR3 has 15 residues. Germline V gene lookup returns CDR1 KGHDR and CDR2 SFDVKD. Trimming removed 5 bases from V and 6 bases from J; junction bases left unmatched: 6. The CDR3 is CATSARASGGNEQFF. As DNA, the CDR3 is TGTGCCACCAGTGCGCGTGCTAGCGGGGGCAATGAGCAGTTCTTC.

The chain has TRBV7-2 and TRBJ1-5, with D unresolved. Germline-derived CDR1 and CDR2 are SGHTA and FQGNSA. The CDR3 covers 15 residues. V lost 5 bases and J 0 bases, leaving 11 bases between the germline ends. The CDR3 DNA reads TGTGCCAGCAGCGACCAGGACTATAGCAATCAGCCCCAGCATTTT. This gives the protein CASSDQDYSNQPQHF.

The chain uses TRBV24-1 and TRBJ1-6; TRBD1 matches at 8 bases. Germline V gene sequence: CDR1 KGHDR, CDR2 SFDVKD. Trimming took 6 bases from V and 10 from J; bases not matched to a gene: 4. The CDR3 runs to 13 residues. CDR3 nucleotides: TGTGCCACCAGTTATGGACAGGGCTCACCCCTCCACTTT. It encodes CATSYGQGSPLHF.

V gene TRBV6-5 combines with J gene TRBJ2-2; possibly TRBD2 for D (6 bases). This CDR3 contains 15 residues. With 8 bases removed from V and 0 bases from J, the gap between germline ends came to 13 bases. In germline, CDR1 is MNHEY, CDR2 SVGAGI. The DNA of the CDR3 is TGTGCCAGCGGGTCGGGAGCAACGAACACCGGGGAGCTGTTTTTT. This encodes CASGSGATNTGELFF.

The genes are TRBV4-3 and TRBJ2-7, with 8 positions matching TRBD1. The germline V gene encodes CDR1 LGHNA and CDR2 YSLEER. CDR3 length equals 17 residues. Trimming cost V 4 bases and J 1 base; bases outside gene matches: 12. The DNA for the CDR3 is TGCGCCAGCAGCCCCCACCGGTGGGACAGGCCTTCCTACGAGCAGTACTTC. Residues: CASSPHRWDRPSYEQYF.

DNA of the CDR3: TGCGCCAGCAGCTTCCAGGGTGGAACCGGGGAGCTGTTTTTT. As protein: CASSFQGGTGELFF. The rearrangement links TRBV5-1 to TRBJ2-2; D is possibly TRBD1 (5 bases). The CDR3 extends over 14 amino acids. The V gene lost 2 bases and the J gene lost 5 bases, with 10 bases spanning the gap. In germline, CDR1 is SGHRS, CDR2 YFSETQ.

There are a few counts of this clone. The DNA of the CDR3 is TGTGCCAGCAGCCAAGCCGGGACAGAAGGCGAGCAGTACTTC. Its translation: CASSQAGTEGEQYF. The rearrangement joins TRBV4-2 to TRBJ2-7; 7 nucleotides align to TRBD1. Germline-derived CDR1 and CDR2 are LGHNA and YNFKEQ. This CDR3 comprises 14 residues. J lost 6 bases, V lost 1 base, and 6 bases had no gene match.

This chain uses TRBV5-1 with TRBJ1-1, with 10 bases matching TRBD1. The V segment lost 0 bases and the J segment 6 bases; nucleotides outside the gene matches: 8. Germline V lookup: CDR1 SGHRS, CDR2 YFSETQ. The CDR3 contains 16 residues. CDR3 nucleotide sequence: TGCGCCAGCAGCTTGGAGGGACAGGGGCGGGGAGCTGAAGCTTTCTTT. It specifies CASSLEGQGRGAEAFF.

The gene calls are TRBV30 and TRBJ2-5; the D gene is possibly TRBD1 (6 bases). CDR3 length: 12 residues. From germline, CDR1 is GTSNPN and CDR2 SVGIG (reference sequence). Trimming left V 5 bases short and J 5 bases short, with 12 bases between. The CDR3 DNA reads as TGTGCCTGGTCTAGGGGGAGTGAGACCCAGTACTTC. Translation gives CAWSRGSETQYF.

This clone showed up just once. The rearrangement joins TRBV4-3 to TRBJ1-2; D remains unclear. The CDR3 length is 14 residues. CDR1 LGHNA and CDR2 YSLEER come from the germline V gene. Trimming stripped 0 bases from V and 5 bases from J, with 10 bases between. The CDR3 here is CASSQDDTKYGYTF. CDR3 nucleotides: TGCGCCAGCAGCCAAGACGACACAAAGTATGGCTACACCTTC.